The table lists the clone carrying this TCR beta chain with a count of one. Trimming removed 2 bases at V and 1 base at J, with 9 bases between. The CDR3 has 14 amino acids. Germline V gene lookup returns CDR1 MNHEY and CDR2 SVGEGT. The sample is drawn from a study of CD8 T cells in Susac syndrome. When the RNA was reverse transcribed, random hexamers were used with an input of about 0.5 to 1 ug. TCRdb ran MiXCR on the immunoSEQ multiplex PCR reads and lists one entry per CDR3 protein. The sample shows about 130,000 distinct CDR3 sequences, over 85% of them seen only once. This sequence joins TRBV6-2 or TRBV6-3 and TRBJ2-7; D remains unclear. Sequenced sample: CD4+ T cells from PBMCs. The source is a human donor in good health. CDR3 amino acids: CASSYPRSSYEQYF. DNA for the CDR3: TGTGCCAGCAGTTACCCCAGATCATCCTACGAGCAGTACTTC.